The 28 T cell receptor beta chains given below trace back to one sample, sequenced in a study of regulatory T cells in long-lasting Graves disease. The TCR beta library used iRepertoire HTBI primers with Arm-PCR amplification of CDR3. Using its own MiXCR run on the multiplex PCR reads, TCRdb lists one record per CDR3 protein. The sample consists of about 660,000 distinct CDR3 sequences, 30% of them appearing once. Stated time point: persistent/refractory GD, antithyroid drugs over 5 years with positive TRAb. PBMCs provided the RNA from which the TCR library was made. The sequenced sample was peripheral blood mononuclear cells (PBMCs), obtained when the disease was refractory, from a patient treated with antithyroid drugs. These receptors all stem from a female donor with Graves disease.

In this sample, this clonotype turned up many times. The rearrangement joins TRBV2 to TRBJ1-6; no clear D. The germline CDR1 and CDR2 sequences are SNHLY and FYNNEI. V was trimmed by 6 bases and J by 10 bases, leaving 7 bases between them. There are 11 residues in the CDR3. CDR3 amino acids: CASRLGSPLHF. The DNA of the CDR3 is TGTGCCAGCAGGTTAGGGTCACCCCTCCACTTT.

This clonotype has only a few counts. V gene TRBV6-1 combines with J gene TRBJ1-6; no reliable D call. V was cut by 2 bases and J by 9 bases, with 5 bases left in between. CDR1 and CDR2 (germline): MNHNS, SASEGT. The CDR3 has 12 residues. The CDR3 DNA is TGTGCCAGCAGTGAATATGCTTCACCCCTCCACTTT. It yields the protein CASSEYASPLHF.

This clonotype appeared many times. The chain employs TRBV28 and TRBJ2-7, with D perhaps matching TRBD1 (5 bases). The CDR3 covers 15 residues. V lost 5 bases and J lost 3, with 17 bases in between. Looked up from germline, CDR1 is MDHEN and CDR2 is SYDVKM. For the CDR3, the DNA is TGTGCCAGCAGTCCCAATGTAGGGGTGAACTACGAGCAGTACTTC. The encoded protein is CASSPNVGVNYEQYF.

The chain joins TRBV14 to TRBJ1-1, with no clear D. From germline, CDR1 is SGHDN and CDR2 FVKESK. The V gene lost 1 base and the J gene lost 3 bases, with 24 bases spanning the gap. The CDR3 is 19 amino acids. The CDR3 coding sequence is TGTGCCAGCAGCCAAGTTGGCCACCCTGCGGTATACATGGACACTGAAGCTTTCTTT. This sequence encodes CASSQVGHPAVYMDTEAFF.

V gene TRBV6-2 or TRBV6-3 combines with J gene TRBJ2-3; TRBD2 matches at 8 bases. V was pared by 5 bases and J by 0 bases, with 4 bases of the junction left unmatched. CDR1 and CDR2 from the germline V gene are MNHEY and SVGEGT. The CDR3 totals 15 residues. CDR3 amino acids: CASSSSGMSTDTQYF. As DNA, the CDR3 is TGTGCCAGCAGTAGTAGCGGGATGAGCACAGATACGCAGTATTTT.

This clonotype occurred many times. V usage is TRBV12-3 or TRBV12-4 and J usage is TRBJ2-7, with no clear D. Trimming shortened V by 1 base and J by 0 bases, and 7 bases separated the two germline ends. There are 14 residues in the CDR3. Here the CDR3 DNA reads TGTGCCAGCAGTTTAGACACCCTCTCCTACGAGCAGTACTTC. Translation gives CASSLDTLSYEQYF.

This chain uses TRBV12-3 or TRBV12-4 with TRBJ2-7; tentatively, D is TRBD2 (5 bases). The germline V and J ends were trimmed by 1 base and 0 bases, with 7 bases remaining between them. This CDR3 region has 14 residues. CDR3 DNA sequence: TGTGCCAGCAGTTTAGTTCGGGACTCCTACGAGCAGTACTTC. Protein sequence: CASSLVRDSYEQYF.

In nucleotides, the CDR3 is TGTGCCAGCAGCTTAGACCTTCGTAGGGACCTCCTCTACGAGCAGTACTTC. Protein product: CASSLDLRRDLLYEQYF. J is TRBJ2-7 and V is TRBV11-2, with D perhaps being TRBD1 or TRBD2 (5 bases each). V gave up 0 bases and J gave up 3 bases, with 18 bases separating them. The CDR3 runs 17 residues. Germline CDR1 is SGHAT and CDR2 is FQNNGV. The complete variable domain, with remaining parts taken from reference TRBV11-2 and TRBJ2-7, reads EAGVAQSPRYKIIEKRQSVAFWCNPISGHATLYWYQQILGQGPKLLIQFQNNGVVDDSQLPKDRFSAERLKGVDSTLKIQPAKLEDSAVYLCASSLDLRRDLLYEQYFGPGTRLTVT.

The sample holds a few counts of this clonotype. The chain joins TRBV15 to TRBJ1-5, with a possible D match to TRBD1 (6 bases). In germline, CDR1 is LNHNV, CDR2 YYDKDF (reference sequence). The V end was cut by 5 bases, the J end by 2 bases, with 16 bases between. The CDR3 has 16 amino acids. This chain's CDR3 is CATSSSRRGGNQPQHF. CDR3 in DNA: TGTGCCACCAGCTCTTCCCGCAGGGGTGGCAATCAGCCCCAGCATTTT.

This sequence joins TRBV3-1 and TRBJ1-4; D not resolved. The V gene lost 1 base and the J gene lost 7 bases, with 13 bases spanning the gap. CDR1 is LGHDT and CDR2 is YNNKEL in the germline V gene (reference sequence). The CDR3 totals 15 residues. CDR3 nucleotides: TGTGCCAGCAGCCAAGGCCGTGGACTTAGTGAAAAACTGTTTTTT. This gives the protein CASSQGRGLSEKLFF.

The chain couples TRBV10-3 to TRBJ1-2, with D possibly matching TRBD1 (5 bases). Germline values: CDR1 ENHRY, CDR2 SYGVKD. The CDR3 totals 15 residues. V was trimmed by 0 bases and J by 0 bases, leaving 8 bases between them. The CDR3 DNA follows: TGTGCCATCAGTGAGTCGGACAATACTAACTATGGCTACACCTTC. This translates into CAISESDNTNYGYTF.

This chain joins TRBV20-1 and TRBJ1-2, with no clear D. The germline V and J ends were trimmed by 1 base and 4 bases, with 13 bases remaining between them. The CDR3 extends over 14 amino acids. CDR1 is DFQATT and CDR2 is SNEGSKA in the germline V gene (reference sequence). The CDR3 coding sequence is TGCAGTGCTAGAGGGACCCACATTTCCTATGGCTACACCTTC. As protein: CSARGTHISYGYTF.

The chain uses TRBV25-1 and TRBJ1-2; 7 positions agree with TRBD1. J lost 3 bases, V lost 6 bases, and 19 bases had no gene match. The CDR3 is made up of 18 amino acids. CDR1 is MGHDK and CDR2 is SYGVNS in the germline V gene. Here the CDR3 DNA reads TGTGCCAGCAGCAACCGCGGACAGGACACAGCCTTTGACTATGGCTACACCTTC. It is translated as CASSNRGQDTAFDYGYTF.

This clonotype was found a few times. V is TRBV7-8 and J is TRBJ1-5; maybe TRBD1 (6 bases). Germline V CDR1 and CDR2: SGHVS, FQNEAQ. The CDR3 has 16 amino acids. V was cut by 5 bases and J by 2 bases, with 16 bases left in between. CDR3 sequence: CASSPKGGTGNQPQHF. CDR3 DNA: TGTGCCAGCAGCCCTAAGGGGGGGACGGGCAATCAGCCCCAGCATTTT.

V usage is TRBV6-2 or TRBV6-3 and J usage is TRBJ2-5, with D maybe TRBD1 (6 bases). V was trimmed by 0 bases and J by 6 bases, leaving 8 bases between them. There are 13 residues in the CDR3. From germline, CDR1 is MNHEY and CDR2 SVGEGT. CDR3 residues: CASSYSGAKTQYF. Here the CDR3 DNA reads TGTGCCAGCAGTTACTCGGGGGCAAAGACCCAGTACTTC.

This clonotype was seen a handful of times. The chain couples TRBV12-3 or TRBV12-4 to TRBJ1-1; D is perhaps TRBD1 (5 bases). V shed 7 bases and J shed 0 bases, with 15 bases lying between them. This CDR3 region has 15 residues. CDR3 nucleotide sequence: TGTGCCAGCACCGTTCGGGGGAAAATGAACACTGAAGCTTTCTTT. Protein sequence: CASTVRGKMNTEAFF.

At least ten counts were recorded for this clonotype. J is TRBJ2-2 and V is TRBV27, with TRBD2 matching over 9 bases. This CDR3 spans 15 amino acids. CDR1 and CDR2 (germline): MNHEY, SMNVEV (reference sequence). V shed 0 bases and J 10 bases; nucleotides not matched to a gene: 6. The DNA of the CDR3 is TGTGCCAGCAGTTTATCGACTAGCGGAGGGGTGGAGCTGTTTTTT. It is translated as CASSLSTSGGVELFF.

The chain combines TRBV30 with TRBJ1-5, with a tentative D call TRBD1 (6 bases). Germline lookup yields CDR1 GTSNPN and CDR2 SVGIG (reference sequence). Between the trimmed V and J ends, which lost 0 bases and 9 bases, there was a span of 18 bases. CDR3 length: 15 amino acids. The CDR3 DNA follows: TGTGCCTGGAGTGTAACGGGGGGGCGTTCGTCGCCCCAGCATTTT. Its protein is CAWSVTGGRSSPQHF.

V is TRBV10-3 and J is TRBJ1-4, with 9 bases aligning to TRBD1. With V trimmed by 5 bases and J by 8 bases, 6 bases remained unmatched. The CDR3 spans 14 residues. Germline V gives CDR1 ENHRY, CDR2 SYGVKD. The CDR3 DNA reads TGTGCCATCAGTACAGGGGGCAGAGGCGAAAAACTGTTTTTT. It translates to CAISTGGRGEKLFF.

CDR3 coding DNA: TGTGCCTGGAGTGAAGACAGGGGAGACGAGCAGTACTTC. Protein product: CAWSEDRGDEQYF. J is TRBJ2-7 and V is TRBV30, with 8 nucleotides matching TRBD1. V dropped 1 base and J dropped 5; count of bases not matched to a gene: 4. This CDR3 is built from 13 residues. CDR1 GTSNPN and CDR2 SVGIG come from the germline V gene (reference sequence).

The V gene is TRBV2, the J gene TRBJ2-7; tentative D call: TRBD1 (6 bases). The V gene's germline CDR1 is SNHLY and CDR2 FYNNEI. V was pared by 7 bases and J by 1 base, with 14 bases between. This CDR3 is 14 amino acids long. The CDR3 region is CASKDQGSSYEQYF. For the CDR3, the DNA is TGTGCCAGCAAGGATCAGGGGTCTTCCTACGAGCAGTACTTC.

The chain couples TRBV18 to TRBJ2-5; TRBD1 matches 8 bases. Germline V gene lookup returns CDR1 KGHSH and CDR2 LQKENI. CDR3 length equals 16 residues. Trimming at V came to 5 bases and at J to 0 bases, leaving 8 bases not matched to a gene. The DNA of the CDR3 is TGTGCCAGCTCAGCGATGACAGGGGTGTACCAAGAGACCCAGTACTTC. Translating gives CASSAMTGVYQETQYF.

This clonotype was counted a few times. The CDR3 DNA follows: TGTGCCAGCAGGGATAATTGGGACAGGGGCCCCCATCAGCCCCAGCATTTT. Translation gives CASRDNWDRGPHQPQHF. The chain carries TRBV6-1 and TRBJ1-5, with 10 bases fitting TRBD1. The length of the CDR3 is 17 residues. V lost 6 bases and J lost 5; bases outside the gene matches: 13. The V gene's germline CDR1 is MNHNS and CDR2 SASEGT.

The chain is built from TRBV10-3 and TRBJ2-2; 7 bases map to TRBD2. The CDR3 sequence is 16 residues long. The germline CDR1 and CDR2 sequences are ENHRY and SYGVKD. Trimming removed 6 bases from V and 0 bases from J; junction bases left unmatched: 7. The chain's CDR3 is CAISPTSAANTGELFF. CDR3 bases: TGTGCCATCAGCCCAACTAGCGCCGCGAACACCGGGGAGCTGTTTTTT.

This clonotype turned up a few times. V and J are TRBV27 and TRBJ2-7, with TRBD1 matching over 8 bases. Germline V lookup: CDR1 MNHEY, CDR2 SMNVEV (reference sequence). Germline trimming cut 5 bases from V and 0 bases from J; bases unmatched to any gene: 3. The CDR3 loop spans 14 amino acids. The CDR3 bases are TGTGCCAGCAGTAAGGACAGGGCCTCCTACGAGCAGTACTTC. The encoded protein is CASSKDRASYEQYF.

DNA for the CDR3: TGCGCCAGCAGCCAAGTTGGGGCAGGGAGTCGGTACGAGCAGTACTTC. It encodes CASSQVGAGSRYEQYF. The chain uses TRBV4-1 and TRBJ2-7; D possibly uses TRBD1 or TRBD2 (5 bases each). Trimming pared 1 base from V and 4 bases from J, leaving 17 bases between. The CDR3 is 16 residues long. CDR1 and CDR2 from the germline V gene are MGHRA and YSYEKL.

This clonotype was counted only a few times. The J gene is TRBJ1-1, the V gene TRBV5-1; D call uncertain. V dropped 6 bases and J dropped 4 bases, with 22 bases sitting between them. CDR1 and CDR2 (germline): SGHRS, YFSETQ. This CDR3 has 16 amino acids. The CDR3 DNA reads TGCGCCAGCACCACCGGGCGGGGTCAGATGACCACTGAAGCTTTCTTT. Translation: CASTTGRGQMTTEAFF.

Comment on this clonotype: A clone one base away is much larger, so this may be a read error. CDR3 residues: CAGSETGFDYGYTF. DNA for the CDR3: TGTGCCGGCAGTGAAACAGGGTTCGACTATGGCTACACCTTC. The V gene is TRBV2, the J gene TRBJ1-2, with a possible D match to TRBD1 (6 bases). The CDR3 totals 14 residues. Germline CDR1 and CDR2: SNHLY and FYNNEI.